This is a list of T cell receptor beta chains from one sample in a study of T cell responses to AZD1222 COVID-19 vaccine. Sequenced by immunoSEQ multiplex PCR; TCRdb stores in-frame clones only, minus some. The sample totals over 140,000 clones. Source material: peripheral blood. Receptor source: an adult in good health. Both conserved end residues are part of each CDR3. Fields, in order: J gene, V gene, D gene, CDR3 length, CDR3 DNA, CDR3 protein. The D gene is left open where the match is weak.

j_gene: TRBJ1-4; v_gene: TRBV25-1; d_gene: -; len: 17; CDR3nt: TGTGCCAGCACCCAAACCGGAGGGATCCGCGCTAATGAAAAACTGTTTTTT; CDR3aa: CASTQTGGIRANEKLFF
j_gene: TRBJ1-6; v_gene: TRBV30; d_gene: -; len: 18; CDR3nt: TGTGCCTGGATTCCTGGTGGAGGGTCCTCCCTTATTAATTCACCCCTCCACTTT; CDR3aa: CAWIPGGGSSLINSPLHF
j_gene: TRBJ2-4; v_gene: TRBV11-3; d_gene: -; len: 16; CDR3nt: TGTGCCAGCAGCCCACAGGATTTTTGGGCCAAAAACATTCAGTACTTC; CDR3aa: CASSPQDFWAKNIQYF
j_gene: TRBJ1-2; v_gene: TRBV27; d_gene: TRBD1; len: 16; CDR3nt: TGTGCCAGCAGAACCGCCGGGACAGGGGAGAACTATGGCTACACCTTC; CDR3aa: CASRTAGTGENYGYTF
j_gene: TRBJ2-5; v_gene: TRBV9; d_gene: TRBD1; len: 15; CDR3nt: TGTGCCAGCAGCGCTGGGACAGGGGTGAGGGAGACCCAGTACTTC; CDR3aa: CASSAGTGVRETQYF
j_gene: TRBJ2-4; v_gene: TRBV28; d_gene: TRBD2; len: 17; CDR3nt: TGTGCCAGCAGTGAGCCCGGGACTAGGAGGACCAAAAACATTCAGTACTTC; CDR3aa: CASSEPGTRRTKNIQYF
j_gene: TRBJ2-5; v_gene: TRBV7-6; d_gene: TRBD2; len: 15; CDR3nt: TGTGCCAGCAGCTTAGTTAGCGGGGACGGTGAGACCCAGTACTTC; CDR3aa: CASSLVSGDGETQYF
j_gene: TRBJ2-2; v_gene: TRBV30; d_gene: -; len: 14; CDR3nt: TGTGCCTGGAGTTTCGGGATGGACACCGGGGAGCTGTTTTTT; CDR3aa: CAWSFGMDTGELFF
j_gene: TRBJ1-3; v_gene: TRBV6-1; d_gene: -; len: 16; CDR3nt: TGTGCCAGCAGTAAAGGGGGGACCAACTCTGGAAACACCATATATTTT; CDR3aa: CASSKGGTNSGNTIYF
j_gene: TRBJ2-2; v_gene: TRBV5-4; d_gene: TRBD2; len: 18; CDR3nt: TGTGCCAGCAGCTTGGGTGGTAGCGGGGGGCTGAGTACCGGGGAGCTGTTTTTT; CDR3aa: CASSLGGSGGLSTGELFF
j_gene: TRBJ1-6; v_gene: TRBV3-1/TRBV3-2; d_gene: -; len: 14; CDR3nt: TGTGCCAGCAGCCAACGGGGCACTAATTCACCCCTCCACTTT; CDR3aa: CASSQRGTNSPLHF
j_gene: TRBJ2-7; v_gene: TRBV11-2; d_gene: -; len: 14; CDR3nt: TGTGCCAGCAGCTTACGGGCCACCCCCTACGAGCAGTACTTC; CDR3aa: CASSLRATPYEQYF
j_gene: TRBJ2-5; v_gene: TRBV5-6; d_gene: TRBD1; len: 14; CDR3nt: TGTGCCAGCAGCTCTTCCGGGACAGTGGAGACCCAGTACTTC; CDR3aa: CASSSSGTVETQYF
j_gene: TRBJ2-1; v_gene: TRBV6-5; d_gene: -; len: 14; CDR3nt: TGTGCCAGCAGTCGGACAGTAGTCAACAATGAGCAGTTCTTC; CDR3aa: CASSRTVVNNEQFF
j_gene: TRBJ1-5; v_gene: TRBV28; d_gene: -; len: 16; CDR3nt: TGTGCCAGCAGGAGCCTTCAGGGTTATAGCAATCAGCCCCAGCATTTT; CDR3aa: CASRSLQGYSNQPQHF